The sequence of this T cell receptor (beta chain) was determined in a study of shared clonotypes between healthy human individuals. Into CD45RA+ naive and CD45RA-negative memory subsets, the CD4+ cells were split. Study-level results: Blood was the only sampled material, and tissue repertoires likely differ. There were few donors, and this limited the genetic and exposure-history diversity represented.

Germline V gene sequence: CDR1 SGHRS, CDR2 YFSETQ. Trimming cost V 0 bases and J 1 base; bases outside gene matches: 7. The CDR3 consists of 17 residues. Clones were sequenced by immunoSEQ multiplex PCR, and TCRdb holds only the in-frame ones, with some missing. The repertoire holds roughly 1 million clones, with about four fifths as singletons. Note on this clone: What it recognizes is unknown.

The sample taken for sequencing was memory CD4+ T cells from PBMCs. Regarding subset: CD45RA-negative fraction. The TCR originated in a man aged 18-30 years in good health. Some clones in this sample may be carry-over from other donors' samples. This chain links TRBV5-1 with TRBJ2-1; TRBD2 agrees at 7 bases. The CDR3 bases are TGCGCCAGCAGCTTGGGGCTAGCGGACCCTTCCTACAATGAGCAGTTCTTC. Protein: CASSLGLADPSYNEQFF.